The text below deals with one TCR beta chain. CDR3 length: 15 amino acids. Germline V CDR1 and CDR2: LNHNV, YYDKDF (reference sequence). Trimming at V came to 1 base and at J to 8 bases, leaving 8 bases not matched to a gene. The data derive from a study of PD-1 blockade in classical Hodgkin lymphoma. Sequencing was performed with immunoSEQ multiplex PCR; in TCRdb, only in-frame clones are kept and a portion is missing. This sample has roughly 10,000 clones, with 76% found just once. All patients experienced relapse after autologous stem cell transplantation, and brentuximab vedotin exposure was variable.

This receptor was obtained from a human donor with classical Hodgkin lymphoma. Sequenced here: peripheral blood mononuclear cells (PBMCs), sampled at baseline. V gene TRBV15 combines with J gene TRBJ2-1; 7 bases are shared with TRBD2. This CDR3 reads CATSRVGRLYDEQFF. In DNA form, the CDR3 reads TGTGCCACCAGCAGAGTCGGGAGGCTCTATGATGAGCAGTTCTTC.